The rows below give T cell receptor beta chains drawn from one sample of a study of blood T cell repertoires in COVID-19. Sequenced by immunoSEQ multiplex PCR; TCRdb stores in-frame clones only, minus some. The sample has around 70,000 clones, more than 90% seen once. Material: peripheral blood. These receptors were taken from a man over 45 with acute or convalescent COVID-19. Both conserved end residues are part of each CDR3. D genes are given only for firm matches. A row's size may be missing; if present it is once, few, many or a size class.

abundance	d_gene	v_gene	j_gene	CDR3aa	CDR3nt
NA	NA	TRBV5-1	TRBJ2-7	CASSLSHTSYEQYF	TGCGCCAGCAGCTTGTCCCACACCTCCTACGAGCAGTACTTC
NA	TRBD1	TRBV6-5	TRBJ2-3	CASSNRDRGSNTQYF	TGTGCCAGCTCTAACCGGGACAGGGGTTCTAATACGCAGTATTTT
NA	TRBD1	TRBV5-1	TRBJ1-3	CASSFGDRGLSPGNTIYF	TGCGCCAGCAGCTTCGGGGACAGGGGCCTTTCTCCTGGAAACACCATATATTTT
NA	TRBD2	TRBV5-1	TRBJ2-1	CASHRTSGGAESNEQFF	TGCGCCAGTCACAGGACTAGCGGGGGGGCCGAGTCAAATGAGCAGTTCTTC
NA	TRBD2	TRBV5-1	TRBJ2-1	CASSETSGNYNEQFF	TGCGCCAGCAGCGAAACTAGCGGGAACTACAATGAGCAGTTCTTC
NA	NA	TRBV5-4	TRBJ2-7	CASSLMTDPYYEQYF	TGTGCCAGCAGCTTGATGACAGACCCTTACTACGAGCAGTACTTC
NA	TRBD2	TRBV7-3	TRBJ2-1	CASSRAGTSSYNEQFF	TGTGCCAGCAGCCGTGCCGGGACTAGCTCCTACAATGAGCAGTTCTTC
NA	TRBD1	TRBV10-3	TRBJ2-7	CAISGDRGSYEQYF	TGTGCCATCAGTGGGGACAGGGGGAGCTACGAGCAGTACTTC
few	NA	TRBV4-2	TRBJ1-3	CASSQDGASVGNTIYF	TGTGCCAGCAGCCAAGATGGAGCATCGGTTGGAAACACCATATATTTT
once	NA	TRBV2	TRBJ2-7	CASRPDTYEQYF	TGTGCCAGCAGACCGGACACCTACGAGCAGTACTTC
NA	NA	TRBV5-6	TRBJ2-1	CASSLGSGRGNEQFF	TGTGCCAGCAGCTTGGGTAGCGGCCGGGGGAATGAGCAGTTCTTC
NA	NA	TRBV27	TRBJ1-6	CASSLSTANNSPLHF	TGTGCCAGCAGTTTATCGACAGCTAATAATTCACCCCTCCACTTT
NA	TRBD1	TRBV5-6	TRBJ1-2	CASNGQGVSRRYGYTF	TGTGCCAGCAATGGACAGGGGGTATCTCGTCGCTATGGCTACACCTTC
few	NA	TRBV10-3	TRBJ1-1	CAISPRVGGDTEAFF	TGTGCCATCAGTCCGAGGGTAGGGGGAGACACTGAAGCTTTCTTT
NA	NA	TRBV3-1/TRBV3-2	TRBJ2-5	CASSQDRKETQYF	TGTGCCAGCAGCCAAGACAGGAAAGAGACCCAGTACTTC
NA	NA	TRBV3-1/TRBV3-2	TRBJ1-1	CASSQDFRPEAFF	TGTGCCAGCAGCCAAGATTTCAGGCCTGAAGCTTTCTTT
NA	TRBD1	TRBV15	TRBJ1-4	CATSRGEQGSNEKLFF	TGTGCCACCAGCAGAGGGGAACAGGGGTCTAATGAAAAACTGTTTTTT
NA	TRBD1	TRBV19	TRBJ1-2	CASRRTGEDYGYTF	TGTGCCAGTAGGAGGACAGGGGAGGACTATGGCTACACCTTC
NA	NA	TRBV18	TRBJ2-5	CASSPPSGGGGETQYF	TGTGCCAGCTCACCACCGTCCGGGGGAGGCGGTGAGACCCAGTACTTC
once	TRBD2	TRBV3-1/TRBV3-2	TRBJ2-1	CASRGGEDRSYNEQFF	TGTGCCAGCAGGGGGGGGGAGGATCGCTCCTACAATGAGCAGTTCTTC
once	TRBD1	TRBV6-6	TRBJ1-2	CASTRDRVNYGYTF	TGTGCCAGCACCAGGGACAGGGTGAACTATGGCTACACCTTC
NA	NA	TRBV6-5	TRBJ2-1	CASSFNGRNEQFF	TGTGCCAGCAGTTTTAACGGGAGAAATGAGCAGTTCTTC
NA	NA	TRBV4-1	TRBJ1-1	CASSQGRNTEAFF	TGCGCCAGCAGCCAAGGGAGGAACACTGAAGCTTTCTTT
NA	NA	TRBV21-1	TRBJ2-2	CASSKAGTSGGRNTGELFF	TGTGCCAGCAGCAAAGCCGGGACTAGCGGGGGCCGGAACACCGGGGAGCTGTTTTTT
NA	TRBD1	TRBV6-5	TRBJ1-1	CASSLYRGTEAFF	TGTGCCAGCAGTCTCTACAGGGGCACTGAAGCTTTCTTT
NA	NA	TRBV27	TRBJ1-2	CASSPQGYYGYTF	TGTGCCAGCAGTCCCCAGGGGTACTATGGCTACACCTTC
NA	NA	TRBV6-1	TRBJ1-1	CASNGQFLNTEAFF	TGTGCCAGCAACGGACAGTTTCTGAACACTGAAGCTTTCTTT
NA	TRBD1	TRBV2	TRBJ1-6	CASRQQGLNSPLHF	TGTGCCAGCAGGCAACAGGGGTTAAATTCACCCCTCCACTTT
NA	NA	TRBV5-1	TRBJ2-5	CASSLGQLQETQYF	TGCGCCAGCAGCTTGGGACAGCTCCAAGAGACCCAGTACTTC
few	NA	TRBV19	TRBJ2-5	CASRSFRGGGETQYF	TGTGCCAGTAGATCCTTCAGGGGCGGGGGAGAGACCCAGTACTTC
NA	TRBD1	TRBV7-9	TRBJ1-3	CASSSGDSYSSTIYF	TGTGCCAGCAGCTCAGGGGACAGTTACTCTAGCACCATATATTTT
NA	TRBD1	TRBV28	TRBJ1-5	CASSSRLGQSNQPQHF	TGTGCCAGCAGCTCCCGCCTGGGACAGAGCAATCAGCCCCAGCATTTT
NA	NA	TRBV5-1	TRBJ2-1	CASSFLPGWADEQFF	TGCGCCAGCAGCTTTTTACCGGGATGGGCGGATGAGCAGTTCTTC
NA	TRBD1	TRBV15	TRBJ1-6	CATSKIAHRGAYNSPLHF	TGTGCCACCAGCAAGATAGCCCACAGGGGGGCCTATAATTCACCCCTCCACTTT
NA	NA	TRBV30	TRBJ1-5	CAWSLTGKNQPQHF	TGTGCCTGGAGCCTTACGGGGAAGAATCAGCCCCAGCATTTT
NA	NA	TRBV10-3	TRBJ1-1	CAISEGRGLFF	TGTGCCATCAGTGAGGGGCGGGGCCTTTTCTTT
NA	NA	TRBV9	TRBJ1-4	CASSVGIRENEKLFF	TGTGCCAGCAGCGTAGGTATACGAGAGAATGAAAAACTGTTTTTT
NA	NA	TRBV9	TRBJ1-1	CASSVSPVPNTEAFF	TGTGCCAGCAGCGTATCCCCGGTCCCAAACACTGAAGCTTTCTTT
NA	NA	TRBV7-9	TRBJ2-3	CASSLVGEADTQYF	TGTGCCAGCAGCTTAGTAGGAGAAGCAGATACGCAGTATTTT
few	NA	TRBV7-9	TRBJ2-7	CASSYSGRGRTYEQYF	TGTGCCAGCAGCTACTCGGGGAGAGGGAGAACCTACGAGCAGTACTTC
NA	TRBD1	TRBV16	TRBJ1-4	CASSQSATGIVNEKLFF	TGTGCCAGCAGCCAATCGGCGACAGGGATCGTTAATGAAAAACTGTTTTTT
NA	NA	TRBV5-1	TRBJ2-7	CASSLGGSWTVTYEQYF	TGCGCCAGCAGCTTGGGGGGGTCTTGGACAGTGACTTACGAGCAGTACTTC